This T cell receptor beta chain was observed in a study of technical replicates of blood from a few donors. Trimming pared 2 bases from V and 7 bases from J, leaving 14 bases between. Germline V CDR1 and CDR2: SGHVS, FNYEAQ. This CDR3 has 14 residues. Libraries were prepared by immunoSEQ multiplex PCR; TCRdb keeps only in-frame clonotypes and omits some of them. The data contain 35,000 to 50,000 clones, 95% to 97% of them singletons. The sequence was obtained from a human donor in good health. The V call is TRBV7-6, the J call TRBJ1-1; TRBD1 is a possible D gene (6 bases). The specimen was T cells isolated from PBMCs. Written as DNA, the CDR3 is TGTGCCAGCAGCTTATATGATGGGGGCGGTGAAGCTTTCTTT. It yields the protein CASSLYDGGGEAFF. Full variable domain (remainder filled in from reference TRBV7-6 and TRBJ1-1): GAGVSQSPRYKVTKRGQDVALRCDPISGHVSLYWYRQALGQGPEFLTYFNYEAQQDKSGLPNDRFSAERPEGSISTLTIQRTEQRDSAMYRCASSLYDGGGEAFFGQGTRLTVV.